These 23 T cell receptor beta chains were all obtained from the same sample, sequenced in a study of CD8 T cells in ankylosing spondylitis. General study findings and limits: Characteristic, it appeared, of ankylosing spondylitis blood was a TCR beta motif of eight highly homologous variants.

Which antigens these TCRs recognize remains unknown. MiXCR, applied by TCRdb to the 5' RACE reads, yields one record per CDR3 protein. The sample lists hundreds of thousands of distinct CDR3 sequences, more than 25% occurring once. The sample was blood, either unsorted or a sorted T cell fraction (not recorded which). The origin of the receptors is a male donor with ankylosing spondylitis.

The chain combines TRBV5-6 with TRBJ2-1, with 8 positions matching TRBD1. Germline-derived CDR1 and CDR2 are SGHDT and YYEEEE. Trimming removed 2 bases from V and 1 base from J; junction bases left unmatched: 8. This CDR3 comprises 17 residues. Here the CDR3 DNA reads TGTGCCAGCAGCTTTGGATTGGGGGACAGGTCCTACAATGAGCAGTTCTTC. Protein: CASSFGLGDRSYNEQFF.

The chain recombines TRBV2 with TRBJ2-5, with D hard to call. There are 14 residues in the CDR3. The germline V gene has CDR1 SNHLY and CDR2 FYNNEI. V was clipped by 7 bases and J by 0 bases, with 12 bases between them. The CDR3 bases are TGTGCCAGCAACAACCGGGCCAACCAAGAGACCCAGTACTTC. Translated: CASNNRANQETQYF.

The CDR3 region is CASSEVGGGDNEQFF. Written as DNA, the CDR3 is TGTGCCAGCAGTGAAGTCGGCGGGGGGGACAATGAGCAGTTCTTC. The chain joins TRBV6-1 to TRBJ2-1; TRBD2 agrees at 9 bases. The J segment lost 5 bases and the V segment lost 1 base, leaving 3 bases of the junction unmatched. Germline values: CDR1 MNHNS, CDR2 SASEGT. The CDR3 sequence is 15 residues long.

In its sample, this clonotype was seen many times. The genes are TRBV12-3 or TRBV12-4 and TRBJ2-3; D not certain. Trimming took 7 bases from V and 7 from J, leaving 15 bases between them. The CDR3 consists of 13 residues. In nucleotides, the CDR3 is TGTGCCAGCACTCTAGGCCGGAAAAATACGCAGTATTTT. Translating gives CASTLGRKNTQYF.

This clonotype has a handful of counts. This chain uses TRBV5-4 with TRBJ1-2, with TRBD1 matching over 8 bases. The J segment lost 6 bases and the V segment lost 4 bases, leaving 11 bases of the junction unmatched. Germline CDR1 reads SGHNT; CDR2 reads YYREEE (reference sequence). The CDR3 totals 15 residues. The CDR3 DNA is TGTGCCAGCAGCCTTAAGACAGGGGTCATTGATGGCTACACCTTC. Its protein product is CASSLKTGVIDGYTF.

This chain joins TRBV7-2 and TRBJ2-7, with 7 bases that match TRBD1. The CDR3 is 15 residues long. The V segment lost 5 bases and the J segment 1 base; nucleotides outside the gene matches: 8. Germline loops: CDR1 SGHTA, CDR2 FQGNSA. As DNA, the CDR3 is TGTGCCAGCAGCATCCGACGGGACAGATCCTACGAGCAGTACTTC. Amino acid sequence: CASSIRRDRSYEQYF.

This chain connects TRBV5-1 to TRBJ2-5, with no clear D. Per the germline V gene, CDR1 is SGHRS and CDR2 is YFSETQ. The CDR3 loop spans 14 amino acids. Trimming left V 0 bases short and J 5 bases short, with 11 bases between. CDR3 nucleotide sequence: TGCGCCAGCAGCTTGGCTGAGGTTATGGAGACCCAGTACTTC. It is translated as CASSLAEVMETQYF.

This clonotype has just a few counts. V gene TRBV29-1 combines with J gene TRBJ2-5; TRBD2 matches 16 bases. This CDR3 has 17 amino acids. Germline CDR1 SQVTM, CDR2 ANQGSEA. Trimming cost V 4 bases and J 5 bases; bases outside gene matches: 10. CDR3 sequence (DNA): TGCAGCGTTGGGGGACTAGCGGGAGGGTCCAGTTGGGAGACCCAGTACTTC. Translating it yields CSVGGLAGGSSWETQYF.

This clonotype was observed a few times. The chain employs TRBV5-1 and TRBJ2-2; 9 bases are a match to TRBD2. The CDR3 contains 14 residues. After removal of 4 bases from V and 8 bases from J, the junction contained 6 bases not matched to a gene. Germline values: CDR1 SGHRS, CDR2 YFSETQ. The CDR3 protein is CASSEGLAAGELFF. The CDR3 DNA follows: TGCGCCAGCAGCGAGGGACTAGCTGCTGGGGAGCTGTTTTTT.

J is TRBJ2-1 and V is TRBV5-6, with 10 bases matching TRBD2. Per germline, CDR1 SGHDT and CDR2 YYEEEE. J lost 9 bases, V lost 1 base, and 10 bases had no gene match. This CDR3 has 16 residues. The CDR3 spells CASSLPLAGVNGEQFF. The DNA of the CDR3 is TGTGCCAGCAGCTTGCCTCTAGCGGGAGTGAACGGTGAGCAGTTCTTC.

In its sample, this clonotype was seen a few times. The genes are TRBV7-2 and TRBJ2-7; 8 bases agree with TRBD1. V trimming: 5 bases; J trimming: 5 bases; junction bases outside the gene matches: 8. Germline lookup yields CDR1 SGHTA and CDR2 FQGNSA. CDR3 size: 14 residues. The CDR3 nucleotides read TGTGCCAGCAGCAAGGACAGGGTGAGCGACGAGCAGTACTTC. This gives the protein CASSKDRVSDEQYF. Variable domain in full (rest from reference TRBV7-2 and TRBJ2-7): GAGVSQSPSNKVTEKGKDVELRCDPISGHTALYWYRQSLGQGLEFLIYFQGNSAPDKSGLPSDRFSAERTGGSVSTLTIQRTQQEDSAVYLCASSKDRVSDEQYFGPGTRLTVT.

This chain links TRBV24-1 with TRBJ2-2, with 11 bases identical to TRBD2. The CDR3 is made up of 14 amino acids. The V and J ends lost 7 bases and 7 bases, in that order; junction bases with no gene match: 4. Germline V lookup: CDR1 KGHDR, CDR2 SFDVKD. As DNA, the CDR3 is TGTGCCACCAGGGGTGGACTAGCGGGCGGGGAGCTGTTTTTT. Its translation is CATRGGLAGGELFF.

The chain carries TRBV10-1 and TRBJ2-3; D may be TRBD1 or TRBD2 (5 bases each). The CDR3 is made up of 13 amino acids. Trimming stripped 8 bases from V and 4 bases from J, with 13 bases between. Germline assignment: CDR1 WNHNN and CDR2 SYGVQD (reference sequence). CDR3 sequence reads: CASGGSLPDTQYF. DNA for the CDR3: TGCGCCAGCGGGGGTAGCTTGCCAGATACGCAGTATTTT.

The chain uses TRBV5-1 and TRBJ2-1; TRBD2 matches 10 bases. The germline CDR1 and CDR2 sequences are SGHRS and YFSETQ. J lost 7 bases, V lost 4 bases, and 8 bases had no gene match. This CDR3 spans 15 amino acids. CDR3 loop: CASSPRSSGGNEQFF. CDR3 nucleotide sequence: TGCGCCAGCAGCCCCCGGTCTAGCGGGGGAAATGAGCAGTTCTTC.

The gene calls are TRBV5-1 and TRBJ1-1; 8 nucleotides match TRBD1. The CDR3 has 14 residues. Germline V gene lookup returns CDR1 SGHRS and CDR2 YFSETQ. V trimming: 4 bases; J trimming: 1 base; junction bases outside the gene matches: 3. The CDR3 coding sequence is TGCGCCAGCAGCCCCCAGGGGGCGAACACTGAAGCTTTCTTT. It yields the protein CASSPQGANTEAFF.

This chain uses TRBV24-1 with TRBJ2-1, with D possibly matching TRBD1 (6 bases). The V gene's germline CDR1 is KGHDR and CDR2 SFDVKD. V was cut by 2 bases and J by 5 bases, with 15 bases left in between. The CDR3 is made up of 16 amino acids. The CDR3: CATSDYRGQQNNEQFF. The CDR3 nucleotides are TGTGCCACCAGTGATTACCGCGGACAGCAGAACAATGAGCAGTTCTTC.

This clonotype was recorded at least ten times. The chain joins TRBV11-2 to TRBJ2-7, with no clear D. V shed 4 bases and J shed 4 bases, with 5 bases lying between them. This CDR3 contains 11 residues. Germline V gene data show CDR1 as SGHAT and CDR2 as FQNNGV. CDR3 nucleotide sequence: TGTGCCAGCAGCTCTTATTACGAGCAGTACTTC. Encoded protein: CASSSYYEQYF.

The chain joins TRBV2 to TRBJ2-1; 9 bases line up with TRBD1. CDR3 size: 15 residues. Germline V gene sequence: CDR1 SNHLY, CDR2 FYNNEI. V was clipped by 6 bases and J by 5 bases; unmatched bases: 8. CDR3 DNA: TGTGCCAGCAGGGGGGCACAGGGGGCCCACAATGAGCAGTTCTTC. This codes for CASRGAQGAHNEQFF.

This clonotype was recorded a few times. V is TRBV7-8 and J is TRBJ2-1, with 7 bases aligning to TRBD2. Per germline, CDR1 SGHVS and CDR2 FQNEAQ. With V trimmed by 0 bases and J by 9 bases, 11 bases remained unmatched. This CDR3 contains 16 residues. The CDR3: CASSLARTRLAGEQFF. CDR3 bases: TGTGCCAGCAGCTTAGCGAGGACTAGACTGGCTGGTGAGCAGTTCTTC.

The chain employs TRBV25-1 and TRBJ2-3, with 10 bases aligning to TRBD1. From germline, CDR1 is MGHDK and CDR2 SYGVNS. V lost 5 bases and J lost 7; bases outside the gene matches: 12. CDR3 length: 16 residues. CDR3 protein: CASSPRTGQGINTQYF. CDR3 DNA sequence: TGTGCCAGCAGTCCCCGGACGGGACAGGGGATAAATACGCAGTATTTT.

This clonotype was seen more than once but under ten times. This chain links TRBV20-1 with TRBJ2-5, with TRBD2 as a possible D gene (6 bases). The CDR3 length is 12 residues. Germline CDR1 is DFQATT and CDR2 is SNEGSKA (reference sequence). Between the trimmed V and J ends, which lost 7 bases and 4 bases, there was a span of 13 bases. The CDR3 coding sequence is TGCAGTGGTAGGGCCGGGGGAGAGACCCAGTACTTC. Encoded protein: CSGRAGGETQYF.

This clonotype was seen a few times. CDR3 DNA sequence: TGTGCCACCAGCAGGACAGGGAGATCCTACAATGAGCAGTTCTTC. Translating gives CATSRTGRSYNEQFF. The V call is TRBV15, the J call TRBJ2-1; 7 bases are a match to TRBD1. This CDR3 spans 15 amino acids. V lost 3 bases, J lost 1 base, and 3 bases stayed unmatched. CDR1 is LNHNV and CDR2 is YYDKDF in the germline V gene (reference sequence).

This clonotype was found a few times. CDR3 region: CASSYRQERDNEQFF. As DNA, the CDR3 is TGTGCCAGCAGTTATAGGCAGGAGCGTGACAATGAGCAGTTCTTC. V and J are TRBV6-2 or TRBV6-3 and TRBJ2-1; D uncertain. Germline V CDR1 and CDR2: MNHEY, SVGEGT. The CDR3 covers 15 residues. V was shortened by 3 bases and J by 5 bases, with 14 bases between the two germline ends.